This TCR beta chain was retrieved from a study of OX40 agonist ivuxolimab in advanced cancers. Study-wide results and caveats: Partial responders treated at 0.1-3.0 mg/kg exhibited clonal expansion among the lowest measured. Some patients without response likewise showed low normalized clonal expansion. More expanded clones were seen, on average, in CD8+ T cells than in CD4+.

The CDR3 extends over 15 amino acids. Trimming removed 6 bases from V and 4 bases from J, with 19 bases in between. Germline values: CDR1 SGDLS, CDR2 YYNGEE. Some clones are missing from TCRdb's copy, which holds only in-frame ones; the method was immunoSEQ multiplex PCR. The repertoire holds about 58,000 clones, with more than 80% as singletons. As to this clone: Its antigen remains unidentified.

The starting material was CD4+ or CD8+ T cells sorted from blood, obtained in a trial of the OX40 agonist ivuxolimab. The sequence came from an adult with an advanced solid tumor such as melanoma, head and neck, liver or kidney cancer. The chain recombines TRBV9 with TRBJ1-1; D is possibly TRBD1 (6 bases). This CDR3 is CASNAGKGVSTEAFF. The CDR3 DNA sequence: TGTGCCAGCAACGCGGGTAAGGGGGTAAGCACTGAAGCTTTCTTT.